The 10 T cell receptor beta chains reported below all come from one sample, sequenced in a study of CD8 T cells in Susac syndrome. The authors reverse transcribed roughly 0.5 to 1 ug RNA with random hexamers. TCRdb used MiXCR to reprocess the immunoSEQ multiplex PCR reads, holding one entry per CDR3 protein. The profile shows 200,000 to 300,000 distinct CDR3 sequences, less than 96% of them singletons. The sample was CD4+ T cells from PBMCs. These receptors were collected from a human donor with Susac syndrome.

The chain employs TRBV20-1 and TRBJ2-3; 8 bases fit TRBD2. Unmatched junction bases numbered 8, after V lost 3 bases and J lost 3 bases. Germline CDR1 is DFQATT and CDR2 is SNEGSKA (reference sequence). This CDR3 contains 15 residues. CDR3 residues: CSASLAGGSTDTQYF. CDR3 nucleotides: TGCAGTGCTAGTCTGGCGGGAGGTAGTACAGATACGCAGTATTTT.

The chain employs TRBV4-1 and TRBJ2-7; D is possibly TRBD2 (6 bases). CDR1 is MGHRA and CDR2 is YSYEKL in the germline V gene. Trimming pared 3 bases from V and 1 base from J, leaving 16 bases between. CDR3 length: 16 amino acids. CDR3 DNA sequence: TGCGCCAGCAGCCACCGTACCGGGACTCCATCCTACGAGCAGTACTTC. Protein product: CASSHRTGTPSYEQYF.

The CDR3, as DNA: TGTGCCAGCAGGGACAGAGACTACAATGAGCAGTTCTTC. Encoded protein: CASRDRDYNEQFF. This chain links TRBV2 with TRBJ2-1; D perhaps matches TRBD1 (6 bases). Per the germline V gene, CDR1 is SNHLY and CDR2 is FYNNEI. V was clipped by 6 bases and J by 3 bases, with 9 bases between them. CDR3 length: 13 residues.

This clonotype appeared a single time. This chain connects TRBV6-6 to TRBJ1-2; no definite D call. V lost 4 bases, J lost 4 bases, and 7 bases lay in between. Germline V gene sequence: CDR1 MNHNY, CDR2 SVGAGI (reference sequence). This CDR3 contains 12 residues. In DNA form, the CDR3 reads TGTGCCAGCAGTTCAGACGGCTATGGCTACACCTTC. This gives the protein CASSSDGYGYTF.

This sequence joins TRBV5-6 and TRBJ1-2; possibly TRBD1 for D (5 bases). Germline V CDR1 and CDR2: SGHDT, YYEEEE. With 4 bases removed from V and 8 bases from J, the gap between germline ends came to 24 bases. The CDR3 length is 16 residues. CDR3 in amino acids: CASSRFLSPGEEGYTF. CDR3 in DNA: TGTGCCAGCAGCCGGTTTTTAAGCCCGGGGGAGGAAGGCTACACCTTC.

This chain's CDR3 is CASRDDTNSNQPQHF. The CDR3 DNA reads as TGTGCCAGCAGGGATGACACCAATAGCAATCAGCCCCAGCATTTT. The chain carries TRBV28 and TRBJ1-5; D is ambiguous. This CDR3 spans 15 amino acids. Deletions cut 6 bases from V and 0 bases from J, with 12 bases between. The germline gives CDR1 MDHEN, CDR2 SYDVKM.

The chain couples TRBV5-4 to TRBJ1-1; 9 bases map to TRBD1. The CDR3 is 15 amino acids. J was trimmed by 2 bases and V by 4 bases; bases with no gene match: 6. CDR1 and CDR2 (germline): SGHNT, YYREEE (reference sequence). CDR3 nucleotides: TGTGCCAGCAGCATCCGGACAGGGGACAACACTGAAGCTTTCTTT. Amino acids: CASSIRTGDNTEAFF.

The rearrangement links TRBV20-1 to TRBJ1-2; D remains unclear. Trimming cost V 4 bases and J 2 bases, with 8 bases left between them. Germline lookup yields CDR1 DFQATT and CDR2 SNEGSKA (reference sequence). The CDR3 runs to 12 residues. CDR3 loop: CSATTVNYGYTF. The CDR3, as DNA: TGCAGTGCTACAACAGTGAACTATGGCTACACCTTC.

The gene calls are TRBV6-5 and TRBJ1-4; 7 positions agree with TRBD1. CDR1 and CDR2 (germline): MNHEY, SVGAGI. The ends lost 0 bases at V and 8 bases at J; junction bases unmatched: 6. CDR3 length: 15 residues. The CDR3 sequence: CASSYSRQGGEKLFF. CDR3 DNA sequence: TGTGCCAGCAGTTACTCGAGACAGGGTGGCGAAAAACTGTTTTTT.

This clonotype was recorded once. The chain is built from TRBV30 and TRBJ1-1, with TRBD1 identical over 11 bases. The junction had 20 bases not matched to a gene; V was cut back by 5 bases and J by 3 bases. The CDR3 contains 19 residues. Per germline, CDR1 GTSNPN and CDR2 SVGIG (reference sequence). The CDR3 DNA reads as TGTGCCTGGTTTAAGGACAGGGGGCTCCTCAAGTCAAGATACACTGAAGCTTTCTTT. It encodes CAWFKDRGLLKSRYTEAFF.